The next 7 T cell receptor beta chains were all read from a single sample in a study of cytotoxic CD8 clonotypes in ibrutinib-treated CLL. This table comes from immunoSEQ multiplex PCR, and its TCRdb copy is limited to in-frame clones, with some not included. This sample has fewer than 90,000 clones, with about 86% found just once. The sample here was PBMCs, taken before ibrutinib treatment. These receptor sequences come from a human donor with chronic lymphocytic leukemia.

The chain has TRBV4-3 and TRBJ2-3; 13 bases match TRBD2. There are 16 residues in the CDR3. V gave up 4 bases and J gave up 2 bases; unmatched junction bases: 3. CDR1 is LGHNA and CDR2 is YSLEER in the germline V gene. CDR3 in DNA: TGCGCCAGCAGCCCGACTAGCGGGAGGACCACAGATACGCAGTATTTT. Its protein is CASSPTSGRTTDTQYF.

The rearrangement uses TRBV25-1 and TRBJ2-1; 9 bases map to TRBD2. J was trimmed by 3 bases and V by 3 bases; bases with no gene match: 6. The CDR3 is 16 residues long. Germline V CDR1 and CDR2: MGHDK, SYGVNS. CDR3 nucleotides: TGTGCCAGCAGTGACTCAGGACTAGCGATCTACAATGAGCAGTTCTTC. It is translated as CASSDSGLAIYNEQFF.

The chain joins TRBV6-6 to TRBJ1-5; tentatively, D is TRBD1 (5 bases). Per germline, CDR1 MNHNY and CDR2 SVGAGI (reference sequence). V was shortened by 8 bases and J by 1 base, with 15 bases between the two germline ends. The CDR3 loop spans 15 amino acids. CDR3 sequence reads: CASFGAEWSNQPQHF. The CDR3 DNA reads TGTGCCAGCTTCGGGGCAGAGTGGAGCAATCAGCCCCAGCATTTT.

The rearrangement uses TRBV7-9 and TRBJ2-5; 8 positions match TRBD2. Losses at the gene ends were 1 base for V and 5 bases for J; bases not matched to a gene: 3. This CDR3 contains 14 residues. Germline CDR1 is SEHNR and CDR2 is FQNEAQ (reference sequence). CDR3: CASSLGTSSETQYF. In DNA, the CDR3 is TGTGCCAGCAGCTTAGGGACTAGCAGTGAGACCCAGTACTTC.

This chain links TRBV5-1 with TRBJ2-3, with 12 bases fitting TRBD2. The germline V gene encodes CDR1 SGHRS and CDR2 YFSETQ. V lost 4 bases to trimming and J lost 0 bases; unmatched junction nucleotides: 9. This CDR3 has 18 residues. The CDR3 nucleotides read TGCGCCAGCAGCCCCAGACTAGCGGGAGTGGGAAGCACAGATACGCAGTATTTT. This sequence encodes CASSPRLAGVGSTDTQYF.

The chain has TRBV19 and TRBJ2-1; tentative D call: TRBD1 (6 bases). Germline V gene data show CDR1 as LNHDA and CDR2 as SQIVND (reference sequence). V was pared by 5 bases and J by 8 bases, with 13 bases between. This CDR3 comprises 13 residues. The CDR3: CASSQGRWDEQFF. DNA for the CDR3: TGTGCCAGTAGTCAGGGGCGCTGGGATGAGCAGTTCTTC.

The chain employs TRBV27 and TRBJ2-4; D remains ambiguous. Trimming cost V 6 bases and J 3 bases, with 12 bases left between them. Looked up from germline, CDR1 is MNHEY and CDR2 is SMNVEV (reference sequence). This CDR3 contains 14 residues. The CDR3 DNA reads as TGTGCCAGCAGGCCCGATTTTGTCAAAAACATTCAGTACTTC. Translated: CASRPDFVKNIQYF.